This TCR beta chain emerged from a study of shared clonotypes between healthy human individuals (dated by TCRdb to about 2020). Regarding the study in general: A couple of women and a few men aged 18 to 49 years were included in the cohort. For each donor, CD4 naive and CD4 memory were each given three plates, CD8 naive was given two plates, and CD8 memory was given one plate. Blood TCR repertoires of a handful of healthy adults were deeply sequenced to estimate repertoire size and the extent of clonotype sharing between individuals. Libraries were prepared and TCR repertoires were sequenced by different laboratories using diverse techniques, in order to increase sequencing depth and limit assay-specific biases. Between about 0.9 and 10 billion PBMCs per donor were obtained by leukapheresis.

Trimming at the junction amounts to 7 bases on V and 0 bases on J, and the germline ends lie 6 bases apart. The CDR3 spans 13 residues, from the cysteine through the phenylalanine. Only the CDR3 portion is preserved as DNA: 39 bases, with reading frame beginning at the first base. The CDR1 and CDR2 encoded by the germline V gene (reference sequence) are LNHDA and SQIVND. Remarks on this clone: Its antigen specificity is not known. Base quality data are lacking; no much larger clone is found one base away.

Healthy HIV-negative adults with no recently reported acute infections or vaccinations were included as donors. All donors were Caucasian adults living in Nashville, Tennessee, USA. CD4+ T cells were enriched through magnetic negative selection, after which naive cells were positively selected on CD45RA and the remaining negative fraction served as the memory subset. After blood collection by leukapheresis, PBMCs were isolated using Ficoll-Histopaque density gradient centrifugation and then cryopreserved in the vapor phase of liquid nitrogen. Analytical flow cytometry was used to check the purity and quantity of each magnetically sorted T cell population. Each sorted fraction had its genomic DNA isolated and then quantified by UV absorbance on a Nanodrop 2000c. Using the deep immunoSEQ assay, TCR CDR3 regions were amplified from genomic DNA by multiplex PCR. For each cell subset, the extracted genomic DNA was distributed evenly across all wells of several immunoSEQ 96-well plates, and each plate served as one replicate. Each replicate PCR for sorted subsets received around 0.2 ug genomic DNA, equal to about 30,000 T cell genomes. The purified libraries were quantified using a Qubit 3.0 fluorometer, sized with a Bioanalyzer 2100, and then quantified again using the KAPA Library Quantification kit. Every immunoSEQ 96-well plate was sequenced on a dedicated single-read 150-cycle Illumina NextSeq 550 flow cell. Concerning the study's data processing: The immunoSEQ output contained only junctional sequences without quality scores, so filtering could not match that applied to full-length reads. Sequences were annotated with PyIR, a Python wrapper for IgBLAST v1.9, using IMGT germline references to assign V/J genes and CDR3. Reads were filtered out if the reads had weak V/J assignments (E-value above 1e-6), no CDR3, stop codons, out-of-frame junctions, or ambiguous translated residues. V3J clonotypes were defined as sequences sharing an identical inferred V gene, J gene, and CDR3 amino acid sequence. Percentage overlap between repertoires was computed as shared unique clonotypes divided by the size of the smaller repertoire. Richness of each repertoire was evaluated using RTK rarefaction, the Chao1 estimator, and Recon v2.1 estimates of unobserved clonotypes. Generation probabilities were computed with OLGA for all TCRbeta clonotypes obtained by the gDNA method from several donors. TCRdb provides this immuneACCESS table in a form limited to in-frame rearrangements. Some clones are lacking; in checked studies, under half of them reflect an unresolved V gene, and why the rest are absent is not known. D and trimming were read from the DNA, whereas the V and J calls and clone size are those reported in that table. Recorded for this sample are 2 million to 2.5 million clones; 80% to 95% of them occurred a single time. The ten biggest clones cover roughly 0.36% of the sample.

Study-wide findings and limitations: Pairwise subsampling indicated that sequencing depth was expected to affect the degree of clonotype sharing among donors. Naive subsets generally had larger estimated clonotype richness than memory subsets. Sampling was restricted to blood, and TCR repertoires in tissue are likely to differ from TCR repertoires in blood. Because the study included only a small number of donors, the genetic and exposure-history diversity represented was limited. Compared with non-shared clonotypes, the clonotypes found in all four sorted-subset donors had higher generation probabilities. Across four donors, about 4.5% of naive CD4, roughly 3.8% of naive CD8, 2.3% of memory CD4, and about 0.44% of memory CD8 clonotypes were shared. Incomplete sequencing was indicated by rarefaction of sorted-subset datasets, despite the large sequencing depth.

The clonotype comes from a young man in good health. Some clones in this sample may be carry-over from other donors' samples. The rearrangement combines TRBV19 with TRBJ2-2, with no confidently assigned D gene. Specimen: naive CD4+ T cells from PBMCs. The sample's cell subset or site label, in plain terms: CD45RA+ positively selected. The sequenced DNA: TGTGCCAGTAAGGCTGCGAACACCGGGGAGCTGTTTTTT. Translated, it reads CASKAANTGELFF.